The 26 T cell receptor beta chains reported below all come from one sample, sequenced in a study of blood T cells in healthy people across ages. Together with a sample-barcoded 5' primer, a J-beta primer mix was included in a second PCR lasting about 7 to 12 cycles. MiXCR, run by TCRdb on the 5' RACE reads, gives a single entry per CDR3 protein. The sample contains 800,000 or so distinct CDR3 sequences, around 25% of which appear only once. A further study also used this sample, focusing on T cells of mothers and their children.

The specimen sequenced was blood. These receptors came from a boy aged 5-17 years in good health.

This sequence joins TRBV12-3 or TRBV12-4 and TRBJ1-3; D is ambiguous. The CDR3 extends over 14 amino acids. Deletions cut 3 bases from V and 0 bases from J, with 6 bases between. CDR3 in amino acids: CASSFAVSGNTIYF. Written as DNA, the CDR3 is TGTGCCAGCAGTTTTGCAGTCTCTGGAAACACCATATATTTT.

This clonotype occurred a few times. The CDR3 here is CASSLRGRLQETQYF. CDR3 sequence (DNA): TGTGCCAGCAGCTTACGGGGGAGGCTCCAAGAGACCCAGTACTTC. The chain uses TRBV7-2 and TRBJ2-5, with D maybe TRBD2 (6 bases). CDR1 is SGHTA, CDR2 FQGNSA, per germline. The V and J ends lost 2 bases and 1 base respectively, with 11 bases between them. This CDR3 has 15 amino acids.

The chain carries TRBV29-1 and TRBJ2-1, with D maybe TRBD2 (6 bases). Germline CDR1 SQVTM, CDR2 ANQGSEA. CDR3 length equals 15 residues. Trimming removed 7 bases from V and 3 bases from J, with 19 bases in between. The CDR3 coding sequence is TGCAGCGCCCTCATTCCGGGACTTGGCTACAATGAGCAGTTCTTC. Translated, it gives CSALIPGLGYNEQFF.

The DNA of the CDR3 is TGCAGTGCTAGAGATGATAGGGGCGGTGGAAACACCATATATTTT. Protein: CSARDDRGGGNTIYF. The chain employs TRBV20-1 and TRBJ1-3, with a tentative D call TRBD1 (5 bases). CDR1 and CDR2 from the germline V gene are DFQATT and SNEGSKA (reference sequence). The V end was cut by 0 bases, the J end by 3 bases, with 12 bases between. This CDR3 has 15 amino acids.

This clonotype was observed a handful of times. This chain joins TRBV6-5 and TRBJ1-1, with D maybe TRBD1 (5 bases). CDR3 length: 15 amino acids. The germline V gene encodes CDR1 MNHEY and CDR2 SVGAGI. The germline V and J ends were trimmed by 0 bases and 6 bases, with 14 bases remaining between them. CDR3 sequence: CASSYSQGRWAEAFF. DNA of the CDR3: TGTGCCAGCAGTTACTCGCAGGGAAGGTGGGCTGAAGCTTTCTTT.

This clonotype turned up a few times. The V call is TRBV20-1, the J call TRBJ1-2; 8 bases align to TRBD1. Germline V lookup: CDR1 DFQATT, CDR2 SNEGSKA (reference sequence). The CDR3 totals 13 residues. V was pared by 6 bases and J by 3 bases, with 6 bases of the junction left unmatched. The CDR3 sequence is CSARGQVYYGYTF. Here the CDR3 DNA reads TGCAGTGCCCGGGGACAGGTATACTATGGCTACACCTTC.

This clonotype was detected only a few times. V is TRBV6-2 or TRBV6-3 and J is TRBJ2-5; 9 bases fit TRBD2. Trimming at V came to 5 bases and at J to 7 bases, leaving 5 bases not matched to a gene. CDR1 and CDR2 from the germline V gene are MNHEY and SVGEGT. The CDR3 is 13 residues long. DNA of the CDR3: TGTGCCAGCAGTCTAGCGGGAAGTGTGACCCAGTACTTC. The encoded protein is CASSLAGSVTQYF.

This chain joins TRBV7-9 and TRBJ2-1, with D tentatively TRBD2 (5 bases). There are 15 residues in the CDR3. V was shortened by 1 base and J by 5 bases, with 12 bases between the two germline ends. Germline V CDR1 and CDR2: SEHNR, FQNEAQ (reference sequence). CDR3 in DNA: TGTGCCAGCAGCTTAGTGGCACTAGAGAACAATGAGCAGTTCTTC. Protein sequence: CASSLVALENNEQFF.

This chain uses TRBV29-1 with TRBJ2-5, with 8 nucleotides matching TRBD2. The assigned J gene may be wrong: the sequence end matches TRBJ2-7 better. The CDR3 is 17 amino acids. Germline CDR1 reads SQVTM; CDR2 reads ANQGSEA. The CDR3 loop reads CSVAGTSSLLGHYEQYF. CDR3 in DNA: TGCAGCGTGGCCGGGACTAGTAGCTTACTAGGGCACTACGAGCAGTACTTC.

A few counts support this clonotype. The chain employs TRBV4-1 and TRBJ2-3; no clear D. V dropped 4 bases and J dropped 5 bases, with 10 bases sitting between them. Germline CDR1 reads MGHRA; CDR2 reads YSYEKL. This CDR3 spans 13 amino acids. The CDR3 DNA sequence: TGCGCCAGCAGCCCCCCCGCCCGAGATACGCAGTATTTT. Protein: CASSPPARDTQYF.

This chain connects TRBV5-4 to TRBJ2-3; 13 positions match TRBD2. The CDR3 runs to 16 residues. Trimming took 3 bases from V and 5 from J; bases not matched to a gene: 6. Germline V gene lookup returns CDR1 SGHNT and CDR2 YYREEE (reference sequence). CDR3 loop: CASSSAGTSGKDTQYF. CDR3 bases: TGTGCCAGCAGCTCGGCCGGGACTAGCGGGAAAGATACGCAGTATTTT.

The chain is built from TRBV28 and TRBJ2-5, with 12 bases matching TRBD2. The CDR3 length is 20 residues. Trimming at V came to 6 bases and at J to 3 bases, leaving 20 bases not matched to a gene. CDR1 is MDHEN and CDR2 is SYDVKM in the germline V gene. The CDR3 here is CASSSFRTSGARKREETQYF. Written as DNA, the CDR3 is TGTGCCAGCAGCTCTTTCCGGACTAGCGGGGCAAGGAAGAGGGAAGAGACCCAGTACTTC.

This sequence joins TRBV29-1 and TRBJ2-1; tentatively, D is TRBD1 (5 bases). CDR1 SQVTM and CDR2 ANQGSEA come from the germline V gene. The ends were cut back, 7 bases at V and 10 bases at J, with 17 bases in the middle. The CDR3 has 12 amino acids. CDR3 region: CSAIWMRQEQFF. The DNA of the CDR3 is TGCAGCGCTATCTGGATGCGACAGGAGCAGTTCTTC.

The CDR3 nucleotides read TGCAGTGCTAGAGCCCCTGGGCAGCCCCAGCATTTT. Protein product: CSARAPGQPQHF. The chain combines TRBV20-1 with TRBJ1-5; no clear D gene. Germline V gene data show CDR1 as DFQATT and CDR2 as SNEGSKA (reference sequence). The V and J ends lost 1 base and 7 bases respectively, with 8 bases between them. This CDR3 has 12 amino acids.

There are a few counts of this clonotype. The genes are TRBV5-1 and TRBJ2-3, with D possibly TRBD2 on 7 matching bases. CDR1 SGHRS and CDR2 YFSETQ come from the germline V gene. The CDR3 length is 16 residues. Deletions cut 6 bases from V and 1 base from J, with 18 bases between. The CDR3 nucleotides are TGCGCCAGCACCGAGGGAGGGGGGCTACGCACAGATACGCAGTATTTT. Translated: CASTEGGGLRTDTQYF.

This clonotype was picked up a small number of times. The gene calls are TRBV28 and TRBJ1-4; D uncertain. CDR3 length: 14 amino acids. The germline gives CDR1 MDHEN, CDR2 SYDVKM. The germline V and J ends were trimmed by 6 bases and 8 bases, with 16 bases remaining between them. The CDR3 sequence: CASSRAWGGEKLFF. CDR3 sequence (DNA): TGTGCCAGCAGCCGAGCATGGGGAGGGGAAAAACTGTTTTTT.

This clonotype has a single count. At one boundary the junction diverges from the germline segment, which might be a read error. This chain links TRBV24-1 with TRBJ2-5; the match to TRBD2 covers 10 bases. The CDR3 is 16 residues long. Per germline, CDR1 KGHDR and CDR2 SFDVKD. In DNA, the CDR3 is TGTGCCACCAGTGATTCCGGACTAGCGGTGACTGAGACCCACTACTTC. This gives the protein CATSDSGLAVTETHYF.

V is TRBV28 and J is TRBJ1-2; possible D gene TRBD1, 6 bases. There are 15 residues in the CDR3. The ends were cut back, 4 bases at V and 5 bases at J, with 17 bases in the middle. In germline, CDR1 is MDHEN, CDR2 SYDVKM. This CDR3 is CASSSTQGLGYGYTF. As DNA, the CDR3 is TGTGCCAGCAGTTCTACCCAGGGGTTAGGGTATGGCTACACCTTC.

There are a few counts of this clonotype. The chain carries TRBV11-2 and TRBJ2-5, with 7 bases that match TRBD1. CDR1 SGHAT and CDR2 FQNNGV come from the germline V gene. This CDR3 has 12 residues. Losses at the gene ends were 8 bases for V and 9 bases for J; bases not matched to a gene: 9. Here the CDR3 reads CASRQGARAQYF. The DNA for the CDR3 is TGTGCCAGCCGACAGGGAGCTAGGGCCCAGTACTTC.

In this sample, this clonotype turned up a few times. The rearrangement joins TRBV3-1 to TRBJ2-5; 11 nucleotides line up with TRBD2. Germline assignment: CDR1 LGHDT and CDR2 YNNKEL (reference sequence). V shed 1 base and J 5 bases; nucleotides not matched to a gene: 12. This CDR3 contains 18 residues. Here the CDR3 reads CASSQGPATSGISETQYF. DNA of the CDR3: TGTGCCAGCAGCCAAGGCCCCGCGACTAGCGGGATTTCGGAGACCCAGTACTTC.

The chain recombines TRBV5-6 with TRBJ1-1; D remains unclear. Germline V CDR1 and CDR2: SGHDT, YYEEEE. Trimming shortened V by 3 bases and J by 11 bases, and 14 bases separated the two germline ends. The CDR3 is 12 residues long. CDR3 in DNA: TGTGCCAGCAGCTCCCCCCTAGTGGAGGCTTTCTTT. This sequence encodes CASSSPLVEAFF. The full variable domain, completed using reference TRBV5-6 and TRBJ1-1, is DAGVTQSPTHLIKTRGQQVTLRCSPKSGHDTVSWYQQALGQGPQFIFQYYEEEERQRGNFPDRFSGHQFPNYSSELNVNALLLGDSALYLCASSSPLVEAFFGQGTRLTVV.

The chain uses TRBV29-1 and TRBJ1-3; D gene ambiguous. V was shortened by 2 bases and J by 3 bases, with 8 bases between the two germline ends. This CDR3 has 13 residues. From germline, CDR1 is SQVTM and CDR2 ANQGSEA. CDR3 amino acids: CSVETAVGNTIYF. CDR3 nucleotide sequence: TGCAGCGTTGAAACAGCCGTTGGAAACACCATATATTTT.

CDR3 protein: CSARDIKKPETQYF. For the CDR3, the DNA is TGCAGTGCTAGGGACATAAAAAAACCAGAGACCCAGTACTTC. The rearrangement uses TRBV20-1 and TRBJ2-5; D might be TRBD1 (5 bases). Per the germline V gene, CDR1 is DFQATT and CDR2 is SNEGSKA (reference sequence). V lost 3 bases to trimming and J lost 4 bases, with 15 bases between them. The length of the CDR3 is 14 residues.

Ten or more counts support this clonotype. The rearrangement joins TRBV3-1 to TRBJ2-4, with D hard to call. Trimming cost V 0 bases and J 13 bases, with 7 bases left between them. The CDR3 loop spans 11 amino acids. Germline CDR1 is LGHDT and CDR2 is YNNKEL (reference sequence). The chain's CDR3 is CASSQDRWQYF. The DNA for the CDR3 is TGTGCCAGCAGCCAAGACCGCTGGCAGTACTTC.

This clonotype has just a few counts. This rearrangement joins TRBV29-1 to TRBJ2-5, with a weak D call TRBD1 (5 bases). The CDR3 totals 13 residues. Between the trimmed V and J ends, which lost 1 base and 2 bases, there was a span of 8 bases. The germline V gene has CDR1 SQVTM and CDR2 ANQGSEA. The chain's CDR3 is CSVEVQGQETQYF. CDR3 DNA sequence: TGCAGCGTTGAAGTCCAGGGTCAAGAGACCCAGTACTTC.

The chain uses TRBV20-1 and TRBJ2-3; the D is unclear. This CDR3 has 14 residues. Trimming shortened V by 5 bases and J by 0 bases, and 12 bases separated the two germline ends. CDR1 DFQATT and CDR2 SNEGSKA come from the germline V gene (reference sequence). The CDR3 loop reads CSAPVLRSTDTQYF. In nucleotides, the CDR3 is TGCAGTGCTCCCGTCCTCCGTAGCACAGATACGCAGTATTTT.